The clone carrying this T cell receptor (beta chain) was counted a few times. The record originates from a study of CD8+CD57+ T cells in acquired aplastic anemia. Whole-study context: Researchers reported that healthy donors averaged roughly 11 million reads for CD4+ cells.

TCR beta VDJ and CDR3 profiling used genomic DNA as template. TCRdb fed the reads into MiXCR, producing one record per CDR3 protein. The repertoire has 100,000 to 150,000 distinct CDR3 sequences, about half of them found once; the top ten carry under 3%. Input material: sorted CD4+, CD8+, or CD8+CD57+ T cells (not recorded which) from PBMCs. The source of this sequence is a human donor in good health, serving as a control.

This chain's CDR3 is CASGTGTNEQYF. The CDR3 nucleotides are TGTGCCAGTGGGACAGGGACCAACGAGCAGTACTTC. The chain employs TRBV19 and TRBJ2-7; 9 bases align to TRBD1. Trimming cost V 8 bases and J 5 bases; bases outside gene matches: 4. CDR3 length equals 12 residues. The germline CDR1 and CDR2 sequences are LNHDA and SQIVND (reference sequence).